Shown below are 4 T cell receptor beta chains from a single sample sequenced in a study of T-cell reconstitution after alpha-beta-depleted transplantation in children. Using unique molecular identifiers, the investigators prepared the TCRbeta library. TCRdb itself ran the PCR reads through MiXCR, one entry per CDR3 protein. The table lists some 340,000 distinct CDR3 sequences, 10% of them singletons. Here the sequenced sample was PBMCs from the stem cell graft donor, taken from the stem cell graft. The receptors were gathered from a human donor who donated a stem cell graft to a child with acute lymphoblastic leukemia.

Of note for this clonotype: This may be a read error: a much more frequent sequence differs by one nucleotide. The chain uses TRBV20-1 and TRBJ2-3, with D perhaps matching TRBD2 (5 bases). The CDR3 is 16 residues long. Germline assignment: CDR1 DFQATT and CDR2 SNEGSKA (reference sequence). This CDR3 reads CIARDWGAASTDTQYF. The CDR3, as DNA: TGCATTGCTAGAGATTGGGGAGCGGCTAGCACAGATACGCAGTATTTT.

This clonotype was counted many times. This chain joins TRBV4-3 and TRBJ2-1, with 8 bases lining up with TRBD2. V shed 3 bases, J shed 15 bases, and the junction held 10 bases outside the gene matches. The CDR3 has 13 amino acids. The germline CDR1 and CDR2 sequences are LGHNA and YSLEER. The CDR3 coding sequence is TGCGCCAGCAGCCAGGATACCGGGACTAGGCCGTTCTTC. Protein sequence: CASSQDTGTRPFF.

The V call is TRBV20-1, the J call TRBJ2-3; 10 bases agree with TRBD2. The V gene's germline CDR1 is DFQATT and CDR2 SNEGSKA (reference sequence). J was trimmed by 3 bases and V by 3 bases; bases with no gene match: 6. The CDR3 totals 15 residues. The CDR3 protein is CSARMPSGSTDTQYF. DNA for the CDR3: TGCAGTGCTAGGATGCCTAGCGGGAGTACAGATACGCAGTATTTT.

This clonotype has just a few counts. The rearrangement uses TRBV9 and TRBJ2-2; 11 bases are shared with TRBD2. The J segment lost 1 base and the V segment lost 3 bases, leaving 5 bases of the junction unmatched. The CDR3 is 17 residues long. Per germline, CDR1 SGDLS and CDR2 YYNGEE. Here the CDR3 reads CASSGPGLAENTGELFF. The CDR3 coding sequence is TGTGCCAGCAGCGGCCCGGGACTAGCGGAGAACACCGGGGAGCTGTTTTTT.